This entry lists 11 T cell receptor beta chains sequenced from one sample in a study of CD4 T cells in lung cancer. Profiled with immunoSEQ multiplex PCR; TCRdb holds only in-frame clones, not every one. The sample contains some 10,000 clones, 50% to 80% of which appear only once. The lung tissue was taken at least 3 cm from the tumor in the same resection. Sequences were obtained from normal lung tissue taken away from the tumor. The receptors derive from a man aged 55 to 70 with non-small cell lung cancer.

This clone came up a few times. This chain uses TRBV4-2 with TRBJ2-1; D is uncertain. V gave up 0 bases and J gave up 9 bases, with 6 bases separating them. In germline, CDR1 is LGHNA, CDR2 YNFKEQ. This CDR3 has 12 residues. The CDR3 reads CASSQDLSEQFF. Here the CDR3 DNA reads TGTGCCAGCAGCCAAGATCTAAGTGAGCAGTTCTTC.

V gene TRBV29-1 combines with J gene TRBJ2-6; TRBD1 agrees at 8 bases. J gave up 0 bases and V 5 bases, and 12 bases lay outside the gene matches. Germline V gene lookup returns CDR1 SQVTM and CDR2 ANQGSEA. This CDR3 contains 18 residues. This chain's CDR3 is CSVWDGGQGNSGANVLTF. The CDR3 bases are TGCAGCGTTTGGGACGGTGGACAGGGAAACTCTGGGGCCAACGTCCTGACTTTC.

CDR3 residues: CAWGRGNEQFF. CDR3 sequence (DNA): TGTGCCTGGGGGAGGGGGAATGAGCAGTTCTTC. The gene calls are TRBV30 and TRBJ2-1; perhaps TRBD2 as D (7 bases). The CDR3 has 11 amino acids. Trimming removed 5 bases at V and 7 bases at J, with 9 bases between. Germline assignment: CDR1 GTSNPN and CDR2 SVGIG (reference sequence).

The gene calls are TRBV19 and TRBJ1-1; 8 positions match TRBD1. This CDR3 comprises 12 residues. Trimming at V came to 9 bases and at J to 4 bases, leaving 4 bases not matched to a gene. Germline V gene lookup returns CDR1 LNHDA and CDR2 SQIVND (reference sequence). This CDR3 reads CASNRGGTEAFF. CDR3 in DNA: TGTGCCAGCAACAGGGGGGGCACTGAAGCTTTCTTT.

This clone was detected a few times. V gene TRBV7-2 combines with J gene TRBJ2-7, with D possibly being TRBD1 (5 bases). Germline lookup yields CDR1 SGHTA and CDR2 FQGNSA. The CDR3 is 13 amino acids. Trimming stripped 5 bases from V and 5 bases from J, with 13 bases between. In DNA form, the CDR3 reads TGTGCCAGCAGCCCAAATGCAGGGCACGAGCAGTACGTC. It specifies CASSPNAGHEQYV.

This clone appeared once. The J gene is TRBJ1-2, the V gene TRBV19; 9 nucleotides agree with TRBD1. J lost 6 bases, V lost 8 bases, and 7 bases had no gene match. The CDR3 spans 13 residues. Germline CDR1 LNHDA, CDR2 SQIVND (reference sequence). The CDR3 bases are TGTGCCAGTCGGGGACAGGGAACGGATGGCTACACCTTC. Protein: CASRGQGTDGYTF.

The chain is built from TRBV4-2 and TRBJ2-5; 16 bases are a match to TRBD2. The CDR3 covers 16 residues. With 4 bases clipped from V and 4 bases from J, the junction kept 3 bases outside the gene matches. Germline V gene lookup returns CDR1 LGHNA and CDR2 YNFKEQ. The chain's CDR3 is CASSPGLAGGRETQYF. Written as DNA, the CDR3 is TGTGCCAGCAGCCCGGGACTAGCGGGAGGGCGAGAGACCCAGTACTTC.

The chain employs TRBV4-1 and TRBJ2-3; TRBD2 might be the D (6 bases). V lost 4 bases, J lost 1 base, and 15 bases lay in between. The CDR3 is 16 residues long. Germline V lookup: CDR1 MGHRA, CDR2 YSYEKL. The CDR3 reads CASSLEGPFRTDTQYF. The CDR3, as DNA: TGCGCCAGCAGCCTGGAGGGGCCCTTCCGCACAGATACGCAGTATTTT.

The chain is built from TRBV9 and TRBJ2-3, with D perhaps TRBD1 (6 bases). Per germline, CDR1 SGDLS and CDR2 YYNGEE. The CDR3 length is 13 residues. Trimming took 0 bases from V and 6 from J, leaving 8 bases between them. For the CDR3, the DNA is TGTGCCAGCAGCGTAGCGGACAGTGATACGCAGTATTTT. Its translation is CASSVADSDTQYF.

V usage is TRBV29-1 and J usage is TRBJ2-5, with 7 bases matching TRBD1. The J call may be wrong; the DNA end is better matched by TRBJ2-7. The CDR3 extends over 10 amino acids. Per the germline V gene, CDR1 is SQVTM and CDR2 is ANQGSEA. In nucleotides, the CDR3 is TGCAGCGCACAGGGGAACGAGCAGTACTTC. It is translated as CSAQGNEQYF.

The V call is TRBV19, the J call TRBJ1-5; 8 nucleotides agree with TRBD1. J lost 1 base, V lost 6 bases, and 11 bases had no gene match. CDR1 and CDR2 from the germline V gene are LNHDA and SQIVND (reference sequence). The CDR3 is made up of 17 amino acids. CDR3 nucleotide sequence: TGTGCCAGTAGGGGAGGGACAGGTTTGGAGAGCAATCAGCCCCAGCATTTT. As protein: CASRGGTGLESNQPQHF.